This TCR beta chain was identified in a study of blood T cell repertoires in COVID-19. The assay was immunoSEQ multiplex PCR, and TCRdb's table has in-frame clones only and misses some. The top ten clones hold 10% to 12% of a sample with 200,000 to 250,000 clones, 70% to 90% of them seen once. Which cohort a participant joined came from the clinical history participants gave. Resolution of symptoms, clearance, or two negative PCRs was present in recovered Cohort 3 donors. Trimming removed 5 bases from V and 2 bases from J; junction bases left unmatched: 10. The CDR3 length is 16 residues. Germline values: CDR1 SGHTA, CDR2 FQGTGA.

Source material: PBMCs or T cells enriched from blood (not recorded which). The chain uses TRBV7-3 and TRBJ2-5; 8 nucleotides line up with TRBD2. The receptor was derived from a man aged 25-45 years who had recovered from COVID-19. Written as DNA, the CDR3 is TGTGCCAGCAGCCCTACCCCGGCTAGCGGGCAAGAGACCCAGTACTTC. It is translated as CASSPTPASGQETQYF.